This T cell receptor beta chain is from a study of Ad26.COV2.S vaccination and SARS-CoV-2 variants. The germline gives CDR1 SGHKS, CDR2 YYEKEE (reference sequence). Germline trimming cut 3 bases from V and 1 base from J; bases unmatched to any gene: 3. The CDR3 extends over 15 amino acids. As to treatment: about 20 received Ad26.COV2.S at low or high dose, single or two shots; about 5 received placebo; per-sample allocation not given. Vaccine and placebo recipients were sampled on day 63 after the first injection. The table came from immunoSEQ multiplex PCR; TCRdb's copy has only in-frame clones and leaves some out. The repertoire holds about 440,000 clones, with about 90% as singletons.

V usage is TRBV5-5 and J usage is TRBJ1-4, with 7 bases matching TRBD1. This sample comprised peripheral blood, obtained in a trial of Ad26.COV2.S vaccine versus placebo. This clonotype was sampled from a person between 18 and 65 years old who received the Ad26.COV2.S COVID-19 vaccine or a placebo. The DNA of the CDR3 is TGTGCCAGCAGCTCCCGGACAGGAACTAATGAAAAACTGTTTTTT. This translates into CASSSRTGTNEKLFF.